Sequencing of this TCR beta chain was carried out in a study of patients and donors after allogeneic stem cell transplantation. CDR1 and CDR2 from the germline V gene are KGHSH and LQKENI. This CDR3 has 14 amino acids. Trimming removed 3 bases from V and 6 bases from J; junction bases left unmatched: 5. TCRdb itself ran the RT-PCR reads through MiXCR, one entry per CDR3 protein. Among about 110,000 distinct CDR3 sequences listed, approximately 40% were seen once. Sequences were obtained from blood, either unsorted or a sorted T cell fraction (not recorded which). This clonotype was obtained from a human donor who was either an allogeneic HSCT recipient or a stem cell or donor lymphocyte infusion donor (not recorded which). It is not recorded whose cells these are; they may come from a transplant donor. This chain connects TRBV18 to TRBJ2-7; 10 bases align to TRBD2. As DNA, the CDR3 is TGTGCCAGCTCACCCTCCGGGACTAGCGTCGAGCAGTACTTC. The encoded protein is CASSPSGTSVEQYF.